In this sample, the clone carrying this T cell receptor beta chain turned up once. In germline, CDR1 is SGHRS, CDR2 YFSETQ. The CDR3 extends over 15 amino acids. J lost 3 bases, V lost 4 bases, and 9 bases had no gene match. The source of the sample is a study of blood T cell repertoires in COVID-19. Study background: Sites across the United States, Italy and Spain contributed samples from acute and convalescent COVID-19. The cDNA or gDNA used as material had been derived from T cells, B-cell-depleted T cells, or PBMCs.

In the authors' methods: Amplification of reference gene primers was used by the study to estimate nucleated cell counts. Some clones are missing from TCRdb's copy, which holds only in-frame ones; the method was immunoSEQ multiplex PCR. V, J and clone size derive from that table, while D and trimming were established from the DNA sequence. The table has roughly 100,000 clones, roughly 87% seen once; the top ten hold more than 5.5%. The sequence was obtained from a human donor in a cohort sampled during active COVID-19. The chain links TRBV5-1 to TRBJ2-7, with 8 bases fitting TRBD2. Sequenced: peripheral blood. The CDR3 bases are TGCGCCAGCAGCCCCACGGGGGGGAACTACTACGAGCAGTACTTC. This gives the protein CASSPTGGNYYEQYF.